A single sample is the source of the 17 T cell receptor beta chains below, sequenced in a study of CD8 T cells in ankylosing spondylitis. TCRdb re-called the 5' RACE reads through MiXCR, storing one row per CDR3 protein. Among just under 350,000 distinct CDR3 sequences listed, roughly 15% were seen once. The sample comprised blood, either unsorted or a sorted T cell fraction (not recorded which). The receptors originated from a male donor with ankylosing spondylitis or in good health (not recorded which).

Ten or more counts support this clonotype. The V gene is TRBV12-3 or TRBV12-4, the J gene TRBJ2-3, with 7 bases fitting TRBD1. CDR3 length: 15 residues. The trim removed 4 bases at V and 0 bases at J, leaving 4 bases unmatched. CDR3 region: CASSSRDRSTDTQYF. CDR3 in DNA: TGTGCCAGCAGTTCCCGGGACAGAAGCACAGATACGCAGTATTTT.

A few counts support this clonotype. The chain combines TRBV27 with TRBJ1-2; 9 bases line up with TRBD1. The V and J ends lost 6 bases and 3 bases, in that order; junction bases with no gene match: 17. The CDR3 has 18 amino acids. Germline-derived CDR1 and CDR2 are MNHEY and SMNVEV (reference sequence). In DNA, the CDR3 is TGTGCCAGCAGCTCCATCGGGACAGGGAGGGTGGTGGACTATGGCTACACCTTC. Translated, it gives CASSSIGTGRVVDYGYTF.

The chain carries TRBV4-2 and TRBJ2-7, with 9 bases that match TRBD2. This CDR3 contains 18 residues. The junction had 9 bases not matched to a gene; V was cut back by 0 bases and J by 0 bases. The V gene's germline CDR1 is LGHNA and CDR2 YNFKEQ. The CDR3 DNA reads TGTGCCAGCAGCCAAGACGAGCCGGCTAGCGGGATCTCCTACGAGCAGTACTTC. Encoded protein: CASSQDEPASGISYEQYF.

This clonotype came up many times. This chain joins TRBV7-9 and TRBJ2-7, with D perhaps matching TRBD1 (6 bases). V shed 5 bases and J shed 3 bases, with 20 bases lying between them. The CDR3 is 16 residues long. Germline V CDR1 and CDR2: SEHNR, FQNEAQ (reference sequence). The CDR3 DNA follows: TGTGCCAGCAGCCCCCCCTACAGGGTCTCGGTCTACGAGCAGTACTTC. This gives the protein CASSPPYRVSVYEQYF.

This clonotype has only a few counts. The rearrangement joins TRBV29-1 to TRBJ1-1, with D possibly matching TRBD1 (6 bases). Germline CDR1 SQVTM, CDR2 ANQGSEA. This CDR3 has 11 residues. V was clipped by 7 bases and J by 5 bases, with 11 bases between them. The CDR3 nucleotides read TGCAGCGCGGGAGGGGGGACTGAAGCTTTCTTT. This gives the protein CSAGGGTEAFF.

This clonotype was found a few times. This sequence joins TRBV5-6 and TRBJ2-7, with TRBD2 matching 8 bases. The CDR3 totals 15 residues. Per germline, CDR1 SGHDT and CDR2 YYEEEE. After removal of 0 bases from V and 6 bases from J, the junction contained 8 bases not matched to a gene. Here the CDR3 reads CASSLEGSGVSEQYF. Here the CDR3 DNA reads TGTGCCAGCAGCTTGGAAGGTAGCGGGGTATCCGAGCAGTACTTC.

CDR3 in amino acids: CSVQGASTDTQYF. In nucleotides, the CDR3 is TGCAGTGTCCAGGGGGCTAGCACAGATACGCAGTATTTT. The chain links TRBV20-1 to TRBJ2-3, with 8 positions matching TRBD1. The J segment lost 0 bases and the V segment lost 7 bases, leaving 3 bases of the junction unmatched. CDR3 size: 13 residues. Germline lookup yields CDR1 DFQATT and CDR2 SNEGSKA (reference sequence).

V is TRBV6-1 and J is TRBJ1-2, with 8 bases that match TRBD1. The CDR3 has 13 residues. Germline V CDR1 and CDR2: MNHNS, SASEGT. The trim removed 6 bases at V and 8 bases at J, leaving 8 bases unmatched. The CDR3 DNA is TGTGCCAGCAGACGGACAGGGTACGAGGGCTACACCTTC. It specifies CASRRTGYEGYTF.

This clonotype was observed a handful of times. The chain recombines TRBV12-3 or TRBV12-4 with TRBJ2-5; the match to TRBD1 covers 8 bases. The CDR3 covers 13 residues. The V gene end was trimmed by 6 bases and the J gene end by 4 bases; junction bases not matched to a gene: 4. This CDR3 is CASSYGQGETQYF. Written as DNA, the CDR3 is TGTGCCAGCAGCTACGGACAGGGAGAGACCCAGTACTTC.

The chain uses TRBV12-3 or TRBV12-4 and TRBJ1-1; D not certain. Trimming removed 7 bases at V and 3 bases at J, with 9 bases between. The CDR3 covers 12 residues. The CDR3 loop is CASTTRDTEAFF. CDR3 coding DNA: TGTGCCAGCACCACAAGGGACACTGAAGCTTTCTTT.

This clonotype was counted only a few times. The rearrangement links TRBV10-3 to TRBJ2-5, with 9 bases matching TRBD1. The trim removed 8 bases at V and 0 bases at J, leaving 1 base unmatched. CDR1 is ENHRY, CDR2 SYGVKD, per germline. The CDR3 spans 13 residues. CDR3 sequence (DNA): TGTGCCATCGGGGACAGGGACCAAGAGACCCAGTACTTC. Translated, it gives CAIGDRDQETQYF.

The CDR3 DNA sequence: TGTGCCATCAGTGCGAGAAACGTGGGACAGGGGCCCAAGAGCTCCTACGAGCAGTACTTC. This codes for CAISARNVGQGPKSSYEQYF. The chain carries TRBV10-3 and TRBJ2-7; 10 bases are shared with TRBD1. This CDR3 is 20 amino acids long. The V gene end was trimmed by 4 bases and the J gene end by 0 bases; junction bases not matched to a gene: 18. Per the germline V gene, CDR1 is ENHRY and CDR2 is SYGVKD.

The rearrangement uses TRBV11-2 and TRBJ2-3, with 8 nucleotides matching TRBD2. The CDR3 sequence is 17 residues long. The germline V gene encodes CDR1 SGHAT and CDR2 FQNNGV. The trim removed 4 bases at V and 6 bases at J, leaving 15 bases unmatched. The CDR3 coding sequence is TGTGCCAGCAGCTCCCCGGCGGGGGGCCGAGGTTACGATACGCAGTATTTT. Translated, it gives CASSSPAGGRGYDTQYF.

This chain joins TRBV12-3 or TRBV12-4 and TRBJ2-3; TRBD2 aligns across 12 bases. The CDR3 contains 17 residues. V was pared by 1 base and J by 7 bases, with 9 bases of the junction left unmatched. The CDR3 DNA sequence: TGTGCCAGCAGTTTAGGCTCTAGCGGGGGGGCCGGGTATACGCAGTATTTT. As protein: CASSLGSSGGAGYTQYF.

This clonotype was picked up a small number of times. V usage is TRBV20-1 and J usage is TRBJ1-1, with D tentatively TRBD1 (5 bases). V was cut by 3 bases and J by 2 bases, with 10 bases left in between. Per germline, CDR1 DFQATT and CDR2 SNEGSKA (reference sequence). The CDR3 contains 13 residues. The CDR3 here is CSARKGSNTEAFF. The CDR3 DNA reads TGCAGTGCTAGGAAGGGGTCTAACACTGAAGCTTTCTTT.

This clonotype has just a few counts. The rearrangement links TRBV5-1 to TRBJ1-4, with D perhaps TRBD1 (5 bases). Looked up from germline, CDR1 is SGHRS and CDR2 is YFSETQ. The CDR3 totals 14 residues. The V gene lost 0 bases and the J gene lost 9 bases, with 12 bases spanning the gap. The CDR3 loop is CASSLESGAQKLFF. CDR3 DNA: TGCGCCAGCAGCTTGGAGTCCGGGGCCCAAAAACTGTTTTTT.

The V call is TRBV2, the J call TRBJ1-6, with D tentatively TRBD1 (5 bases). The germline gives CDR1 SNHLY, CDR2 FYNNEI. The CDR3 runs 13 residues. V lost 6 bases to trimming and J lost 10 bases, with 13 bases between them. The CDR3 loop reads CASRDGGNSPLHF. The CDR3 nucleotides are TGTGCCAGCAGGGACGGGGGAAACTCACCCCTCCACTTT.